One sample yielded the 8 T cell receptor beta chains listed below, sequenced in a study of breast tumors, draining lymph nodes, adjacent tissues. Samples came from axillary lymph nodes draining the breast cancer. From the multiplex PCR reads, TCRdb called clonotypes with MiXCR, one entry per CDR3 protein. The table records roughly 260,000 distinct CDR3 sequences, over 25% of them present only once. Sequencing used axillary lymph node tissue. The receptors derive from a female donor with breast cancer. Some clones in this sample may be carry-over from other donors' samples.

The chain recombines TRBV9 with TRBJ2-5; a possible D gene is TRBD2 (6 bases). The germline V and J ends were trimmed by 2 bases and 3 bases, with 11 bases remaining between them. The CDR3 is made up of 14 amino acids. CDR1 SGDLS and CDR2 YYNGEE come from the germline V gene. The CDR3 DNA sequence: TGTGCCAGCAGCGTTGCCGGGACTGAAGAGACCCAGTACTTC. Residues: CASSVAGTEETQYF. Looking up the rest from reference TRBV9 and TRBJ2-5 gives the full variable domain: DSGVTQTPKHLITATGQRVTLRCSPRSGDLSVYWYQQSLDQGLQFLIQYYNGEERAKGNILERFSAQQFPDLHSELNLSSLELGDSALYFCASSVAGTEETQYFGPGTRLLVL.

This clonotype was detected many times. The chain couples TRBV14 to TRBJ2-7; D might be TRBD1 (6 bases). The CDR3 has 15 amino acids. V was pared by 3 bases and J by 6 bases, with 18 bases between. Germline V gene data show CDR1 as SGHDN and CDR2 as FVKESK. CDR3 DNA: TGTGCCAGCAGCCAGGCAGGGGCCGTCCTCTCCGAGCAGTACTTC. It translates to CASSQAGAVLSEQYF. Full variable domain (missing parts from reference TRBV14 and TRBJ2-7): EAGVTQFPSHSVIEKGQTVTLRCDPISGHDNLYWYRRVMGKEIKFLLHFVKESKQDESGMPNNRFLAERTGGTYSTLKVQPAELEDSGVYFCASSQAGAVLSEQYFGPGTRLTVT.

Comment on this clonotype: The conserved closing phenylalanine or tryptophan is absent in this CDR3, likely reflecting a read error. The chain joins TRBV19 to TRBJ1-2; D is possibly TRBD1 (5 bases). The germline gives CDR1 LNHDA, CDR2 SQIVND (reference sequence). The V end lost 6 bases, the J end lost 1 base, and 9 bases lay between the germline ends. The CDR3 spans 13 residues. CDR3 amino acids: CASSVQGNYGYTL. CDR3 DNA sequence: TGTGCCAGTAGCGTTCAGGGTAACTATGGCTACACCCTC.

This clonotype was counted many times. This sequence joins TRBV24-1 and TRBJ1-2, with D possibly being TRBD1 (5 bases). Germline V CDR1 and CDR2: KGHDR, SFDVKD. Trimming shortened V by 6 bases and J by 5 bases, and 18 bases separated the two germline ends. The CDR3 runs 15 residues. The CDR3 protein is CATSFFTGSGYGYTF. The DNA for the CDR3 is TGTGCCACCAGTTTCTTCACAGGTAGCGGTTATGGCTACACCTTC.

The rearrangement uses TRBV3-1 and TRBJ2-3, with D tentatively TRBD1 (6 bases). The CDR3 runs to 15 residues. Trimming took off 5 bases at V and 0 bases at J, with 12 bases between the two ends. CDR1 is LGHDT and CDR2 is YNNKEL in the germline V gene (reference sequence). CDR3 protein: CASSETGTSTDTQYF. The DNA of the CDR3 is TGTGCCAGCAGCGAGACAGGAACTAGCACAGATACGCAGTATTTT.

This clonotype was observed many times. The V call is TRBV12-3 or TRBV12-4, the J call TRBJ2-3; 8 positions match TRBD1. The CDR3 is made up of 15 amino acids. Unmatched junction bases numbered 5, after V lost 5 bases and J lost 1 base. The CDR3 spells CASSVRDRRTDTQYF. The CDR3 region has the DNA TGTGCCAGCAGTGTCCGGGACAGGCGCACAGATACGCAGTATTTT.

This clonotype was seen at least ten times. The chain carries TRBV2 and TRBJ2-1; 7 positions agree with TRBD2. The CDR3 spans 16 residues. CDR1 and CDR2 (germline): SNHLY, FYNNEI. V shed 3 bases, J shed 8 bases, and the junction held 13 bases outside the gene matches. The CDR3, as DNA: TGTGCCAGCAGTGATCGTGGCGGGAGATTTATGGATGAGCAGTTCTTC. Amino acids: CASSDRGGRFMDEQFF. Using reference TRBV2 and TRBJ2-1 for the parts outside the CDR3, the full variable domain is EPEVTQTPSHQVTQMGQEVILRCVPISNHLYFYWYRQILGQKVEFLVSFYNNEISEKSEIFDDQFSVERPDGSNFTLKIRSTKLEDSAMYFCASSDRGGRFMDEQFFGPGTRLTVL.

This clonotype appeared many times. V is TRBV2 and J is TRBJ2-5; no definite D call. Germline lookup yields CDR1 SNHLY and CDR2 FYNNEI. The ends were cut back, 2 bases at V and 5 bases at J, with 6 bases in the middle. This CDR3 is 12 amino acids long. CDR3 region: CASSERWETQYF. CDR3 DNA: TGTGCCAGCAGTGAAAGGTGGGAGACCCAGTACTTC.